This T cell receptor (beta chain) emerged from a study of T cell clusters in autoimmune cytopenias. Comment on this clonotype: The antigen is not known.

Whole-study findings and limits: A dominant lymphoma-associated repertoire apparently masked the cluster-lack signature in secondary cytopenia versus chronic lymphocytic leukemia. Exclusive TRB clusters were 2.5 to 3.5-fold more numerous in healthy donors than in active autoimmune hepatitis. Physiological T cell clusters of healthy donors were apparently absent in primary autoimmune cytopenia patients. TRB repertoire shifts in secondary cytopenia and chronic lymphocytic leukemia mostly reflected lymphoma, not autoimmunity.

TRB rearrangements were amplified by touch-down multiplex PCR with mixed TRB-A/B primers. Following a re-call of the multiplex PCR reads, TCRdb has one entry per CDR3 protein and lacks DNA. Its table records over 4,000 distinct CDR3 sequences. Each sample's input was 250 ng genomic DNA, 38,000 or so genome equivalents. The specimen was peripheral blood. The receptor was derived from a human donor with an autoimmune cytopenia or autoimmune hepatitis (not recorded which).

The CDR3 is CASSSRWYEQFF. The gene calls are TRBV7-9 and TRBJ2-1. Looked up from germline, CDR1 is SEHNR and CDR2 is FQNEAQ (reference sequence). The CDR3 contains 12 residues.